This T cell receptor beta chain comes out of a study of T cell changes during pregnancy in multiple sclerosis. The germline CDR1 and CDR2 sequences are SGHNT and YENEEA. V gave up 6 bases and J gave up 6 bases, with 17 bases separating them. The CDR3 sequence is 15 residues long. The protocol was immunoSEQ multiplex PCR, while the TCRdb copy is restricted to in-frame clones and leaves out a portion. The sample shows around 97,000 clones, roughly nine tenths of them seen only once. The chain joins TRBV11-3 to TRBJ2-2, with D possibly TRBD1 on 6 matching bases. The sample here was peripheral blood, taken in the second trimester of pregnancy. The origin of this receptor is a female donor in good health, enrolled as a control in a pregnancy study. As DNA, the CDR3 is TGTGCCAGCAGTTCCGGGACAACTATCTCCGGGGAGCTGTTTTTT. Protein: CASSSGTTISGELFF.